This TCR beta chain is drawn from a study of blood T cells in healthy people across ages. Broader study findings: From one million sequenced T cells, diversity estimates were lower bounds.

The CDR3 is made up of 15 amino acids. Germline V gene data show CDR1 as MDHEN and CDR2 as SYDVKM. V gave up 3 bases and J gave up 2 bases; unmatched junction bases: 3. A second PCR, run for roughly 7 to 11 cycles, used a sample-barcoded 5' primer plus a J-beta primer mix. TCRdb analysed the 5' RACE reads with MiXCR anew, one entry per CDR3 protein. The table includes approximately 1.5 million distinct CDR3 sequences, 40% to 45% detected once. As concerns this clonotype: The antigen remains unidentified.

Sequenced sample: blood. The source of this sequence is a woman in her late teens or twenties in good health. The rearrangement links TRBV28 to TRBJ2-3; TRBD2 agrees at 9 bases. For the CDR3, the DNA is TGTGCCAGCAGTTTCCTAGCGGGGCTCACAGATACGCAGTATTTT. Translated, it gives CASSFLAGLTDTQYF.